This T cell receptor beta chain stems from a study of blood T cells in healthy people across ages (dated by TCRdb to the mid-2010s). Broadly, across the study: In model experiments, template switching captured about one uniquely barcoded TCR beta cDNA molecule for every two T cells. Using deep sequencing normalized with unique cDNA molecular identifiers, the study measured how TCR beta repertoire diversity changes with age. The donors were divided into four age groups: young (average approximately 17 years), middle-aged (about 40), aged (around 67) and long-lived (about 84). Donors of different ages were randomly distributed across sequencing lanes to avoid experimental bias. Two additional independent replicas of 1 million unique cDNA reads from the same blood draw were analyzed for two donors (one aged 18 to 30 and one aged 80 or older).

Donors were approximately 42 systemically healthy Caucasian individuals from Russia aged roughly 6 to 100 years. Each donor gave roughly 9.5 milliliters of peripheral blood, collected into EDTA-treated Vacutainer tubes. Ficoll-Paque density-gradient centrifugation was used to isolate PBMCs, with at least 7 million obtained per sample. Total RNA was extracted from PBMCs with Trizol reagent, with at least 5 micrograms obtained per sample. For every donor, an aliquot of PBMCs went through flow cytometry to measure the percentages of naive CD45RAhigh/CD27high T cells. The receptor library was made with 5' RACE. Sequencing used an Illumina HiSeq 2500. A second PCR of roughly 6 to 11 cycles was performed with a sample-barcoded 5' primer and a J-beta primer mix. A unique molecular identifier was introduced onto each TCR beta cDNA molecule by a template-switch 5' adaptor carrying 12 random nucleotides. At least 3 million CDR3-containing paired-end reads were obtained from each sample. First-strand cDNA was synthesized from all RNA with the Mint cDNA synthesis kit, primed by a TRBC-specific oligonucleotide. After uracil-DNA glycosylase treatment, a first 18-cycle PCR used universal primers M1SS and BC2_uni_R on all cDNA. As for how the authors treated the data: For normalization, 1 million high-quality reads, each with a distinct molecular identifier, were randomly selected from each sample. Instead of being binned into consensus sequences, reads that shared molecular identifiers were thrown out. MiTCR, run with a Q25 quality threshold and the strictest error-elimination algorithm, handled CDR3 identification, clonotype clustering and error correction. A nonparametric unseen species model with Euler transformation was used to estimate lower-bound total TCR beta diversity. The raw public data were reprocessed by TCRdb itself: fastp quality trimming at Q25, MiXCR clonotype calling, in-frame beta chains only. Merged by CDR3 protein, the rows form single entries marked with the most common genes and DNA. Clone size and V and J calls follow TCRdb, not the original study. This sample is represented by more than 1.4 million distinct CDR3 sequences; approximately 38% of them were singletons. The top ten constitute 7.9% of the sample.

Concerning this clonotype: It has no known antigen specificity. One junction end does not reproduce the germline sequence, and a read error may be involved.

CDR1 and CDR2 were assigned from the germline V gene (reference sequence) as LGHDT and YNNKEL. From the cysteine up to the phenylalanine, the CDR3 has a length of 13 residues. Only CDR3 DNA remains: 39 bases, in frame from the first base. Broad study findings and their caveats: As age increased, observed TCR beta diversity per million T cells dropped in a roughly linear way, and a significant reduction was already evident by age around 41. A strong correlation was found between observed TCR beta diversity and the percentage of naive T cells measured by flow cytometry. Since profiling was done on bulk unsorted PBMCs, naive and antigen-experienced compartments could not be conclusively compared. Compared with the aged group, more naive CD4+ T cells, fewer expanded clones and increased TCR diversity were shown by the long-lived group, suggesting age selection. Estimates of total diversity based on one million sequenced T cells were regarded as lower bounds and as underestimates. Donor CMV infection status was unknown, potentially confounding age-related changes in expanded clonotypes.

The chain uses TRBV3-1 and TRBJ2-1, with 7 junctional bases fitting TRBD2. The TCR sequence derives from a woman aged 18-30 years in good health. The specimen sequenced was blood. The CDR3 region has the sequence CAGSQVRGDEQFF. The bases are TGTGCCGGCAGCCAAGTTCGGGGGGATGAGCAGTTCTTC.